The next 21 T cell receptor beta chains were all read from a single sample in a study of cytomegalovirus exposure and HLA in healthy donors. Both 60 Vbeta primers and 13 Jbeta primers went into the PCR. Data came from immunoSEQ multiplex PCR; TCRdb stores just in-frame clones and leaves some out. The sample records fewer than 150,000 clones, roughly four fifths being singletons. The material sequenced was PBMCs. These receptors were obtained from a woman in her forties or fifties in good health and CMV-seropositive.

This chain connects TRBV19 to TRBJ2-5, with D tentatively TRBD1 (6 bases). Looked up from germline, CDR1 is LNHDA and CDR2 is SQIVND (reference sequence). V gave up 1 base and J gave up 1 base, with 7 bases separating them. The CDR3 length is 14 residues. CDR3 DNA: TGTGCCAGTAGTATAGGGACAGTCCAAGAGACCCAGTACTTC. The encoded protein is CASSIGTVQETQYF. The whole variable domain, filled in from reference TRBV19 and TRBJ2-5, reads DGGITQSPKYLFRKEGQNVTLSCEQNLNHDAMYWYRQDPGQGLRLIYYSQIVNDFQKGDIAEGYSVSREKKESFPLTVTSAQKNPTAFYLCASSIGTVQETQYFGPGTRLLVL.

Turning to this clone: The germline gene is not matched at one end of the junction; a read error may be the cause. The chain joins TRBV5-4 to TRBJ1-1; D gene ambiguous. CDR1 is SGHNT and CDR2 is YYREEE in the germline V gene (reference sequence). CDR3 length: 12 residues. The CDR3 loop is CASSYLNTEAFF. The CDR3 coding sequence is TGTGCCAGCAGCTACCTGAACACCGAAGCTTTCTTT.

This chain uses TRBV6-1 with TRBJ1-5, with D maybe TRBD1 (5 bases). Germline V gene data show CDR1 as MNHNS and CDR2 as SASEGT. The CDR3 length is 14 residues. Trimming removed 6 bases from V and 0 bases from J, with 9 bases in between. CDR3 amino acids: CASRDIHSNQPQHF. The CDR3 nucleotides read TGTGCCAGCAGGGACATTCATAGCAATCAGCCCCAGCATTTT.

The chain joins TRBV29-1 to TRBJ1-3; no clear D gene. V lost 3 bases and J lost 4, with 4 bases in between. Germline values: CDR1 SQVTM, CDR2 ANQGSEA. There are 11 residues in the CDR3. As DNA, the CDR3 is TGCAGCGTTGAGCGGGGAAACACCATATATTTT. Protein: CSVERGNTIYF.

The chain combines TRBV5-4 with TRBJ2-5; weak D call: TRBD1 (6 bases). V lost 4 bases to trimming and J lost 2 bases, with 9 bases between them. This CDR3 is built from 13 residues. The germline V gene has CDR1 SGHNT and CDR2 YYREEE (reference sequence). CDR3: CASSRDRQETQYF. The CDR3 nucleotides are TGTGCCAGCAGCCGCGACAGGCAAGAGACCCAGTACTTC. Full variable domain (outside the CDR3, taken from reference TRBV5-4 and TRBJ2-5): ETGVTQSPTHLIKTRGQQVTLRCSSQSGHNTVSWYQQALGQGPQFIFQYYREEENGRGNFPPRFSGLQFPNYSSELNVNALELDDSALYLCASSRDRQETQYFGPGTRLLVL.

V and J are TRBV2 and TRBJ1-4; no clear D gene. The CDR3 spans 15 residues. Germline-derived CDR1 and CDR2 are SNHLY and FYNNEI. Trimming shortened V by 1 base and J by 0 bases, and 6 bases separated the two germline ends. CDR3 sequence reads: CASSEEASTNEKLFF. The CDR3 bases are TGTGCCAGCAGTGAAGAAGCCTCAACTAATGAAAAACTGTTTTTT.

The V and J genes are TRBV7-9 and TRBJ2-1; maybe TRBD1 (6 bases). The V gene lost 9 bases and the J gene lost 9 bases, with 9 bases spanning the gap. The CDR3 extends over 10 amino acids. Per germline, CDR1 SEHNR and CDR2 FQNEAQ (reference sequence). The CDR3 DNA reads as TGTGCCAGTGGGGGCGCTGAGCAGTTCTTC. Protein: CASGGAEQFF.

This chain links TRBV5-1 with TRBJ2-3, with 10 nucleotides matching TRBD2. Germline V gives CDR1 SGHRS, CDR2 YFSETQ. The CDR3 extends over 15 amino acids. V gave up 1 base and J gave up 5 bases; unmatched junction bases: 4. CDR3 nucleotide sequence: TGCGCCAGCAGCTTGCAACTAGCGGGGAGAGATACGCAGTATTTT. Encoded protein: CASSLQLAGRDTQYF.

The V and J genes are TRBV19 and TRBJ2-1; weak D call: TRBD1 (6 bases). This CDR3 comprises 15 residues. CDR1 is LNHDA and CDR2 is SQIVND in the germline V gene (reference sequence). V lost 7 bases, J lost 1 base, and 14 bases lay in between. CDR3 bases: TGTGCCAGTACCGAATTGGGACAATCCTACAATGAGCAGTTCTTC. Its protein product is CASTELGQSYNEQFF.

A few counts support this clone. The chain recombines TRBV4-2 with TRBJ2-7; 7 positions match TRBD2. The V and J ends lost 4 bases and 0 bases, in that order; junction bases with no gene match: 3. Germline loops: CDR1 LGHNA, CDR2 YNFKEQ. The length of the CDR3 is 14 residues. The chain's CDR3 is CASSRGGSSYEQYF. As DNA, the CDR3 is TGTGCCAGCAGCCGGGGGGGGAGCTCCTACGAGCAGTACTTC.

V usage is TRBV5-1 and J usage is TRBJ2-3; D may be TRBD1 (6 bases). The CDR3 spans 15 residues. The V end was cut by 2 bases, the J end by 2 bases, with 12 bases between. CDR1 SGHRS and CDR2 YFSETQ come from the germline V gene. CDR3 DNA sequence: TGCGCCAGCAGCTTTCAGACAGGCCCCACAGATACGCAGTATTTT. This codes for CASSFQTGPTDTQYF.

The chain recombines TRBV30 with TRBJ2-1; 12 bases are shared with TRBD2. With 3 bases clipped from V and 6 bases from J, the junction kept 6 bases outside the gene matches. The CDR3 is 15 amino acids. Germline V lookup: CDR1 GTSNPN, CDR2 SVGIG (reference sequence). The CDR3 DNA sequence: TGTGCCTGGAGATTTGGACTAGCGGGGATCAATGAGCAGTTCTTC. It yields the protein CAWRFGLAGINEQFF.

V and J are TRBV25-1 and TRBJ2-7; 8 positions agree with TRBD1. Germline CDR1 MGHDK, CDR2 SYGVNS. V was clipped by 6 bases and J by 2 bases; unmatched bases: 0. CDR3 size: 12 residues. CDR3 coding DNA: TGTGCCAGCAGACAGGGGGCCTACGAGCAGTACTTC. Translating gives CASRQGAYEQYF.

J is TRBJ2-1 and V is TRBV5-4, with TRBD1 as a possible D gene (6 bases). This CDR3 comprises 17 residues. Germline V lookup: CDR1 SGHNT, CDR2 YYREEE (reference sequence). V was cut by 4 bases and J by 5 bases, with 22 bases left in between. In DNA, the CDR3 is TGTGCCAGCAGCCCGATGCTCAACGAGGGGGTCAACAATGAGCAGTTCTTC. Amino acid sequence: CASSPMLNEGVNNEQFF.

This clone appeared a single time. This chain's CDR3 is CASSVDPGRSYGYTF. CDR3 DNA: TGTGCCAGCAGCGTAGATCCAGGGCGGAGTTATGGCTACACCTTC. This chain connects TRBV9 to TRBJ1-2; weak D call: TRBD1 (5 bases). CDR3 length: 15 amino acids. Deletions cut 0 bases from V and 5 bases from J, with 14 bases between. CDR1 is SGDLS, CDR2 YYNGEE, per germline.

The chain joins TRBV19 to TRBJ2-2; 12 nucleotides match TRBD2. Germline V lookup: CDR1 LNHDA, CDR2 SQIVND (reference sequence). This CDR3 is built from 17 residues. Trimming took 4 bases from V and 5 from J; bases not matched to a gene: 8. The CDR3 bases are TGTGCCAGTAGTAGGAGACTAGCGGGGGTGGGAACCGGGGAGCTGTTTTTT. Translation: CASSRRLAGVGTGELFF.

The chain links TRBV9 to TRBJ2-7; D is undetermined. V was pared by 4 bases and J by 6 bases, with 20 bases between. The CDR3 totals 15 residues. Germline V gene data show CDR1 as SGDLS and CDR2 as YYNGEE. CDR3 nucleotides: TGTGCCAGCAGCCCTTCCGAAGGAAGAGCGAGCGAGCAGTACTTC. Translating it yields CASSPSEGRASEQYF.

V and J are TRBV7-2 and TRBJ2-7; D call uncertain. The length of the CDR3 is 17 residues. Looked up from germline, CDR1 is SGHTA and CDR2 is FQGNSA. Trimming pared 2 bases from V and 0 bases from J, leaving 17 bases between. The CDR3 DNA follows: TGTGCCAGCAGCTTATCCCTAGGTCGAGTCAGCTCCTACGAGCAGTACTTC. This gives the protein CASSLSLGRVSSYEQYF.

This clone was detected a few times. This sequence joins TRBV7-2 and TRBJ1-3; D is unresolved. The CDR3 is made up of 14 amino acids. Deletions cut 5 bases from V and 0 bases from J, with 8 bases between. CDR1 and CDR2 from the germline V gene are SGHTA and FQGNSA. CDR3 loop: CASSPSGSGNTIYF. The CDR3 DNA sequence: TGTGCCAGCAGCCCGTCGGGCTCTGGAAACACCATATATTTT.

The genes are TRBV29-1 and TRBJ1-3; TRBD1 might be the D (5 bases). V lost 2 bases and J lost 4, with 9 bases in between. Per the germline V gene, CDR1 is SQVTM and CDR2 is ANQGSEA. This CDR3 has 13 amino acids. CDR3 in amino acids: CSVESGGGNTIYF. CDR3 sequence (DNA): TGCAGCGTTGAATCGGGGGGGGGAAACACCATATATTTT.

This clone was observed a few times. V is TRBV4-1 and J is TRBJ2-3; 13 bases map to TRBD2. Looked up from germline, CDR1 is MGHRA and CDR2 is YSYEKL. This CDR3 spans 16 amino acids. Trimming removed 4 bases from V and 6 bases from J; junction bases left unmatched: 7. CDR3 in amino acids: CASSRPGTSGNDTQYF. The CDR3 DNA reads as TGCGCCAGCAGCCGTCCCGGGACTAGCGGGAACGATACGCAGTATTTT.